The 31 T cell receptor beta chains below all came from one sample that was sequenced in a study of cytomegalovirus exposure and HLA in healthy donors. PCR employed 60 Vbeta and 13 Jbeta primers. Assay: immunoSEQ multiplex PCR; the TCRdb copy retains only in-frame clones and omits some. This table holds hundreds of thousands of clones, around 80% found once. The sequenced sample was PBMCs. These receptors all stem from a male donor in good health and CMV-seronegative.

This clone was found once. The chain couples TRBV7-6 to TRBJ2-3, with 7 bases lining up with TRBD1. After removal of 1 base from V and 4 bases from J, the junction contained 14 bases not matched to a gene. Germline V gives CDR1 SGHVS, CDR2 FNYEAQ. The CDR3 contains 18 residues. CDR3 amino acids: CASSLEPARGSSSDTQYF. DNA for the CDR3: TGTGCCAGCAGCTTAGAGCCGGCCAGGGGGTCGTCTTCAGATACGCAGTATTTT.

This clone has a single count. This chain joins TRBV28 and TRBJ1-2; 7 bases map to TRBD1. CDR1 and CDR2 from the germline V gene are MDHEN and SYDVKM. This CDR3 contains 12 residues. V dropped 6 bases and J dropped 8; count of bases not matched to a gene: 6. The CDR3 here is CASRAGGEGYTF. CDR3 bases: TGTGCCAGCAGGGCAGGGGGTGAGGGCTACACCTTC.

The CDR3 DNA sequence: TGTGCCAGCAGCTCCCCCCTGGCGGGTTTGAACGAGCAGTACTTC. It translates to CASSSPLAGLNEQYF. The chain recombines TRBV6-5 with TRBJ2-7, with a possible D match to TRBD2 (5 bases). Germline V gives CDR1 MNHEY, CDR2 SVGAGI. Trimming removed 6 bases from V and 5 bases from J, with 20 bases in between. The CDR3 has 15 amino acids.

This clone appeared a single time. This chain links TRBV11-2 with TRBJ2-7; the D is unclear. Germline V gives CDR1 SGHAT, CDR2 FQNNGV. V lost 0 bases, J lost 9 bases, and 9 bases lay in between. This CDR3 comprises 12 residues. The CDR3 nucleotides are TGTGCCAGCAGCTTAGACGCGACGGGGCAGTACTTC. This gives the protein CASSLDATGQYF.

To note about this clone: The same CDR3 arises from other DNA sequences in this sample as well. The chain is built from TRBV6-5 and TRBJ1-1, with TRBD1 identical over 10 bases. Germline V gives CDR1 MNHEY, CDR2 SVGAGI. The V segment lost 6 bases and the J segment 5 bases; nucleotides outside the gene matches: 3. The CDR3 has 13 residues. DNA of the CDR3: TGTGCCAGCAGAGGACAGGGGGGAACTGAAGCTTTCTTT. Protein product: CASRGQGGTEAFF.

This clone appeared a single time. This chain uses TRBV5-4 with TRBJ1-1; D is uncertain. CDR1 is SGHNT, CDR2 YYREEE, per germline (reference sequence). The V and J ends lost 2 bases and 1 base respectively, with 6 bases between them. CDR3 length equals 13 residues. The CDR3 protein is CASSFGGNTEAFF. In DNA, the CDR3 is TGTGCCAGCAGCTTCGGTGGGAACACTGAAGCTTTCTTT. The full variable domain, rest sourced from reference TRBV5-4 and TRBJ1-1, is ETGVTQSPTHLIKTRGQQVTLRCSSQSGHNTVSWYQQALGQGPQFIFQYYREEENGRGNFPPRFSGLQFPNYSSELNVNALELDDSALYLCASSFGGNTEAFFGQGTRLTVV.

The CDR3 spells CASSQATGGAETQYF. Written as DNA, the CDR3 is TGTGCCAGCAGCCAAGCTACAGGCGGGGCGGAGACCCAGTACTTC. The J gene is TRBJ2-5, the V gene TRBV14; TRBD2 might be the D (6 bases). This CDR3 contains 15 residues. Trimming took off 1 base at V and 5 bases at J, with 14 bases between the two ends. The germline V gene has CDR1 SGHDN and CDR2 FVKESK. The complete variable domain, with remaining parts taken from reference TRBV14 and TRBJ2-5, reads EAGVTQFPSHSVIEKGQTVTLRCDPISGHDNLYWYRRVMGKEIKFLLHFVKESKQDESGMPNNRFLAERTGGTYSTLKVQPAELEDSGVYFCASSQATGGAETQYFGPGTRLLVL.

This clone was detected once. The gene calls are TRBV5-4 and TRBJ2-3, with 9 bases identical to TRBD2. The CDR3 spans 17 residues. The V segment lost 0 bases and the J segment 3 bases; nucleotides outside the gene matches: 8. Looked up from germline, CDR1 is SGHNT and CDR2 is YYREEE (reference sequence). CDR3 DNA sequence: TGTGCCAGCAGCTTGGGTTTGCGGGAGGGGAGGACAGATACGCAGTATTTT. Its protein is CASSLGLREGRTDTQYF. Combining the CDR3 with reference TRBV5-4 and TRBJ2-3 gives the whole variable domain ETGVTQSPTHLIKTRGQQVTLRCSSQSGHNTVSWYQQALGQGPQFIFQYYREEENGRGNFPPRFSGLQFPNYSSELNVNALELDDSALYLCASSLGLREGRTDTQYFGPGTRLTVL.

V is TRBV5-8 and J is TRBJ2-1; perhaps TRBD1 as D (5 bases). The CDR3 length is 15 residues. Trimming removed 3 bases at V and 1 base at J, with 11 bases between. Germline V gives CDR1 SGHTS, CDR2 YDEGEE. The chain's CDR3 is CASSWGQSSYNEQFF. Written as DNA, the CDR3 is TGTGCCAGCAGCTGGGGCCAGTCTTCCTACAATGAGCAGTTCTTC.

This chain connects TRBV6-6 to TRBJ1-2; TRBD1 agrees at 8 bases. J was trimmed by 4 bases and V by 5 bases; bases with no gene match: 3. This CDR3 is built from 13 residues. CDR1 MNHNY and CDR2 SVGAGI come from the germline V gene (reference sequence). In DNA, the CDR3 is TGTGCCAGCAGTATGGACAGGGCCTATGGCTACACCTTC. This gives the protein CASSMDRAYGYTF.

The rearrangement uses TRBV18 and TRBJ2-1, with TRBD2 identical over 7 bases. Germline-derived CDR1 and CDR2 are KGHSH and LQKENI. The trim removed 1 base at V and 5 bases at J, leaving 2 bases unmatched. This CDR3 region has 14 residues. In nucleotides, the CDR3 is TGTGCCAGCTCACCACTGAGCGGGAACAATGAGCAGTTCTTC. It is translated as CASSPLSGNNEQFF. Drawing the rest from reference TRBV18 and TRBJ2-1, the complete variable domain is NAGVMQNPRHLVRRRGQEARLRCSPMKGHSHVYWYRQLPEEGLKFMVYLQKENIIDESGMPKERFSAEFPKEGPSILRIQQVVRGDSAAYFCASSPLSGNNEQFFGPGTRLTVL.

CDR3 in amino acids: CASKGDSSNQPQHF. CDR3 in DNA: TGTGCCAGCAAAGGGGACAGTAGCAATCAGCCCCAGCATTTT. The V gene is TRBV18, the J gene TRBJ1-5; TRBD1 agrees at 7 bases. The CDR3 sequence is 14 residues long. Germline loops: CDR1 KGHSH, CDR2 LQKENI. J was trimmed by 0 bases and V by 8 bases; bases with no gene match: 4. The whole variable domain, filled in from reference TRBV18 and TRBJ1-5, reads NAGVMQNPRHLVRRRGQEARLRCSPMKGHSHVYWYRQLPEEGLKFMVYLQKENIIDESGMPKERFSAEFPKEGPSILRIQQVVRGDSAAYFCASKGDSSNQPQHFGDGTRLSIL.

The chain couples TRBV19 to TRBJ2-7; 8 positions agree with TRBD1. Germline CDR1 reads LNHDA; CDR2 reads SQIVND (reference sequence). With 6 bases clipped from V and 6 bases from J, the junction kept 7 bases outside the gene matches. The CDR3 sequence is 13 residues long. CDR3 nucleotides: TGTGCCAGTAGGCCCGACAGGGGATCCGAGCAGTACTTC. It is translated as CASRPDRGSEQYF.

The genes are TRBV19 and TRBJ1-5; 7 positions agree with TRBD1. V lost 5 bases to trimming and J lost 4 bases; unmatched junction nucleotides: 8. The CDR3 totals 15 residues. Germline CDR1 is LNHDA and CDR2 is SQIVND (reference sequence). The CDR3 nucleotides are TGTGCCAGTAGTGAAGGACAGGAGATTAATCAGCCCCAGCATTTT. Its protein is CASSEGQEINQPQHF.

This chain links TRBV19 with TRBJ2-1; 8 bases are a match to TRBD1. CDR3 length: 13 residues. The junction had 5 bases not matched to a gene; V was cut back by 6 bases and J by 7 bases. Germline V gene data show CDR1 as LNHDA and CDR2 as SQIVND (reference sequence). Here the CDR3 reads CASRGQGVNEQFF. In DNA, the CDR3 is TGTGCCAGTAGAGGACAGGGTGTTAATGAGCAGTTCTTC.

The chain recombines TRBV5-1 with TRBJ2-5, with 13 bases lining up with TRBD2. Germline lookup yields CDR1 SGHRS and CDR2 YFSETQ. This CDR3 is built from 15 residues. V gave up 3 bases and J gave up 4 bases; unmatched junction bases: 3. CDR3 residues: CASSWGLAGTETQYF. The CDR3 bases are TGCGCCAGCAGCTGGGGACTAGCGGGAACAGAGACCCAGTACTTC.

V is TRBV19 and J is TRBJ2-7; TRBD1 matches 7 bases. The CDR3 runs 13 residues. V shed 6 bases and J 2 bases; nucleotides not matched to a gene: 4. Germline CDR1 is LNHDA and CDR2 is SQIVND (reference sequence). The CDR3 nucleotides read TGTGCCAGTAGCTGGGACAGCCCCTACGAGCAGTACTTC. This codes for CASSWDSPYEQYF.

As concerns this clone: The junction differs from germline at one of its ends, possibly a read error. The chain is built from TRBV7-9 and TRBJ1-1; D gene uncertain. This CDR3 spans 11 amino acids. Per the germline V gene, CDR1 is SEHNR and CDR2 is FQNEAQ (reference sequence). The CDR3: CSSSFSEEAFF. Written as DNA, the CDR3 is TGTTCCAGCAGCTTCTCAGAAGAAGCTTTCTTT.

The chain has TRBV21-1 and TRBJ2-1; TRBD1 was called by the table and not checked on the DNA. TRBV21-1 is noted as a pseudogene. The CDR3 runs 14 residues. This chain's CDR3 is CASIFDRAVDEQFF. CDR3 sequence (DNA): TGTGCCAGCATCTTCGACAGGGCCGTCGATGAGCAGTTCTTC.

The V gene is TRBV2, the J gene TRBJ2-7; 8 nucleotides match TRBD2. V trimming: 1 base; J trimming: 3 bases; junction bases outside the gene matches: 11. This CDR3 is built from 17 residues. The V gene's germline CDR1 is SNHLY and CDR2 FYNNEI. The CDR3 here is CASSEGGMGLVYYEQYF. DNA for the CDR3: TGTGCCAGCAGTGAAGGGGGAATGGGACTAGTTTACTACGAGCAGTACTTC. Full variable domain (remainder filled in from reference TRBV2 and TRBJ2-7): EPEVTQTPSHQVTQMGQEVILRCVPISNHLYFYWYRQILGQKVEFLVSFYNNEISEKSEIFDDQFSVERPDGSNFTLKIRSTKLEDSAMYFCASSEGGMGLVYYEQYFGPGTRLTVT.

V is TRBV10-2 and J is TRBJ2-3; 7 bases agree with TRBD1. V dropped 8 bases and J dropped 1; count of bases not matched to a gene: 3. The CDR3 is made up of 13 amino acids. CDR1 is WSHSY, CDR2 SAAADI, per germline. CDR3 bases: TGCGCCAGCTATACAGGGGGCACAGATACGCAGTATTTT. Amino acid sequence: CASYTGGTDTQYF.

The table lists this clone with a few counts. The chain has TRBV6-5 and TRBJ1-2; unclear D gene. Trimming removed 2 bases from V and 4 bases from J, with 11 bases in between. This CDR3 contains 14 residues. Germline lookup yields CDR1 MNHEY and CDR2 SVGAGI. CDR3 sequence reads: CASSYGGEGYGYTF. The CDR3 DNA sequence: TGTGCCAGCAGTTACGGAGGAGAGGGCTATGGCTACACCTTC.

The rearrangement joins TRBV28 to TRBJ1-1; a possible D gene is TRBD1 (5 bases). Trimming cost V 2 bases and J 10 bases, with 20 bases left between them. The CDR3 is made up of 15 amino acids. From germline, CDR1 is MDHEN and CDR2 SYDVKM. This CDR3 is CASSLGGVGGVGAFF. The CDR3 coding sequence is TGTGCCAGCAGTTTAGGTGGGGTGGGGGGAGTAGGAGCTTTCTTT.

The J gene is TRBJ1-6, the V gene TRBV27; 9 positions agree with TRBD1. After removal of 0 bases from V and 3 bases from J, the junction contained 6 bases not matched to a gene. Germline CDR1 is MNHEY and CDR2 is SMNVEV (reference sequence). There are 18 residues in the CDR3. The DNA of the CDR3 is TGTGCCAGCAGTTTATCAATAGGACAGGGGTTCTATAATTCACCCCTCCACTTT. It yields the protein CASSLSIGQGFYNSPLHF.

The chain is built from TRBV4-1 and TRBJ2-5; D might be TRBD1 (6 bases). The DNA end lines up better with TRBJ2-7; the J call may be wrong. The CDR3 is made up of 13 amino acids. Germline V gene sequence: CDR1 MGHRA, CDR2 YSYEKL. This CDR3 reads CASGRGPSYEQYF. CDR3 coding DNA: TGCGCCAGCGGCAGGGGACCCTCCTACGAGCAGTACTTC.

This sequence joins TRBV27 and TRBJ2-3, with 9 bases lining up with TRBD2. The CDR3 loop spans 17 amino acids. Germline trimming cut 1 base from V and 2 bases from J; bases unmatched to any gene: 7. Germline-derived CDR1 and CDR2 are MNHEY and SMNVEV (reference sequence). CDR3 in amino acids: CASSLFGLAGLTDTQYF. CDR3 DNA sequence: TGTGCCAGCAGTTTATTTGGCCTAGCGGGGCTCACAGATACGCAGTATTTT.

The chain uses TRBV30 and TRBJ1-2, with D tentatively TRBD1 (6 bases). The germline CDR1 and CDR2 sequences are GTSNPN and SVGIG (reference sequence). Trimming took off 1 base at V and 1 base at J, with 7 bases between the two ends. This CDR3 spans 13 amino acids. CDR3 DNA: TGTGCCTGGAGTGAGGACAGTAACTATGGCTACACCTTC. It is translated as CAWSEDSNYGYTF.

As regards this clone: The final CDR3 position lacks the conserved phenylalanine or tryptophan, pointing to a likely read error. V is TRBV7-8 and J is TRBJ1-2; D remains unclear. V lost 2 bases to trimming and J lost 8 bases, with 12 bases between them. The V gene's germline CDR1 is SGHVS and CDR2 FQNEAQ. This CDR3 region has 13 residues. CDR3 sequence: CASSLSPGKGYTL. DNA for the CDR3: TGTGCCAGCAGCTTAAGTCCCGGGAAAGGCTACACCCTC.

This clone is a singleton in its sample. This chain links TRBV9 with TRBJ2-2; TRBD2 aligns across 12 bases. J was trimmed by 9 bases and V by 4 bases; bases with no gene match: 10. The CDR3 has 16 residues. Germline-derived CDR1 and CDR2 are SGDLS and YYNGEE. The CDR3 sequence is CASSLPTSGRRRELFF. The DNA for the CDR3 is TGTGCCAGCAGCCTACCGACTAGCGGGAGAAGAAGGGAGCTGTTTTTT.

The chain joins TRBV5-1 to TRBJ2-1, with D maybe TRBD2 (6 bases). V dropped 2 bases and J dropped 5 bases, with 11 bases sitting between them. Germline CDR1 SGHRS, CDR2 YFSETQ. The CDR3 contains 14 residues. The CDR3 DNA is TGCGCCAGCAGCTTAGGCGGGGTCAACAATGAGCAGTTCTTC. Translating it yields CASSLGGVNNEQFF.

The V call is TRBV5-1, the J call TRBJ2-2, with D possibly being TRBD1 (6 bases). The CDR3 extends over 16 amino acids. Trimming stripped 4 bases from V and 5 bases from J, with 18 bases between. Germline V lookup: CDR1 SGHRS, CDR2 YFSETQ. CDR3 protein: CASSPLGDTVTGELFF. The CDR3 DNA is TGCGCCAGCAGCCCGTTAGGGGACACCGTGACCGGGGAGCTGTTTTTT. The variable domain in full, completed from reference TRBV5-1 and TRBJ2-2, reads KAGVTQTPRYLIKTRGQQVTLSCSPISGHRSVSWYQQTPGQGLQFLFEYFSETQRNKGNFPGRFSGRQFSNSRSEMNVSTLELGDSALYLCASSPLGDTVTGELFFGEGSRLTVL.